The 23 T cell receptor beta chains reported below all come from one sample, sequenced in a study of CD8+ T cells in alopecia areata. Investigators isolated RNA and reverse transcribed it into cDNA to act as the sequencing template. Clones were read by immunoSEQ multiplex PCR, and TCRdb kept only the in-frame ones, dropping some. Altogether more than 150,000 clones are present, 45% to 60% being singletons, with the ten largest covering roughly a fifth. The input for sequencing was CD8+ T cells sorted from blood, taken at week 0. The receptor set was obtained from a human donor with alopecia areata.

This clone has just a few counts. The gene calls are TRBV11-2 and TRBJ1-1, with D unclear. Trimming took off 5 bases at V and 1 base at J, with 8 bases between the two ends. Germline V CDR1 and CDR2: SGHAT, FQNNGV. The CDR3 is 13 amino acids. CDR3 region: CASSHSENTEAFF. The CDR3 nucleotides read TGTGCCAGCAGCCATTCTGAGAACACTGAAGCTTTCTTT.

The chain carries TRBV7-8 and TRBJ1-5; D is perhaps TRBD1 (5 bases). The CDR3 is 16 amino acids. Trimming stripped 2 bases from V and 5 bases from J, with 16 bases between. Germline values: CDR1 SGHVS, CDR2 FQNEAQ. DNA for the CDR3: TGTGCCAGCAGCTTATACCGCACAGGCCAGGATCAGCCCCAGCATTTT. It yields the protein CASSLYRTGQDQPQHF.

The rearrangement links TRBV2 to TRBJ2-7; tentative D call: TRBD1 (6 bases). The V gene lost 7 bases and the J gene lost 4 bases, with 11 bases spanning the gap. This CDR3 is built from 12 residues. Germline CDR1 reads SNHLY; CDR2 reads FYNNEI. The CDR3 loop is CASIGGLYEQYF. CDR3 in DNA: TGTGCCAGCATTGGGGGCCTATACGAGCAGTACTTC.

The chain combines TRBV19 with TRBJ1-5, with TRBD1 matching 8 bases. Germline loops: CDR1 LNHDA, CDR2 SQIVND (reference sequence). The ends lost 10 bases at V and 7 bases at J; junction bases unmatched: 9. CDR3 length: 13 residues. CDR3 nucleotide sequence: TGTGCCACCCTAGGACAGGGTCTGCAGCCCCAGCATTTT. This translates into CATLGQGLQPQHF.

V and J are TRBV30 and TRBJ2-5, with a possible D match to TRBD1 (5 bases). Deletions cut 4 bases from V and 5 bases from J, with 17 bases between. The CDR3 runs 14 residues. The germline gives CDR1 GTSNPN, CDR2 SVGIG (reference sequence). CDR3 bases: TGTGCCTGGACCTGGGCCCAGGGTGTCGAGACCCAGTACTTC. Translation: CAWTWAQGVETQYF. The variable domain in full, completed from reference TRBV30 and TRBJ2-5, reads SQTIHQWPATLVQPVGSPLSLECTVEGTSNPNLYWYRQAAGRGLQLLFYSVGIGQISSEVPQNLSASRPQDRQFILSSKKLLLSDSGFYLCAWTWAQGVETQYFGPGTRLLVL.

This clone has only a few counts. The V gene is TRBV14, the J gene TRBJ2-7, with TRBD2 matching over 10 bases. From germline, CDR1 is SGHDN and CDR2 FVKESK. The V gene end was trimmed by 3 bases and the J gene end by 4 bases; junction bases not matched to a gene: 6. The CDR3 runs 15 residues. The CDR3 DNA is TGTGCCAGCAGCCACGGAGCGGGGGGGTGGTACGAGCAGTACTTC. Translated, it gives CASSHGAGGWYEQYF.

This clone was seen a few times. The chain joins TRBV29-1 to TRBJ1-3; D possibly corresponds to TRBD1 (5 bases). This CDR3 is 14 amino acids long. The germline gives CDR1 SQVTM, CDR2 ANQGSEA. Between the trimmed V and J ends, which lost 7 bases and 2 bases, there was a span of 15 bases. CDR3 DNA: TGCAGCGCCGTTGGGGGGTTCACTGGAAACACCATATATTTT. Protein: CSAVGGFTGNTIYF.

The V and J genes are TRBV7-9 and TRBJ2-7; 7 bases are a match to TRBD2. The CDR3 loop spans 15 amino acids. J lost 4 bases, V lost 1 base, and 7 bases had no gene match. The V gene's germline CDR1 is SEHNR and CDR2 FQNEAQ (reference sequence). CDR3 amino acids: CASSLEGGVLYEQYF. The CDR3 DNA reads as TGTGCCAGCAGCTTAGAGGGAGGGGTCCTTTACGAGCAGTACTTC. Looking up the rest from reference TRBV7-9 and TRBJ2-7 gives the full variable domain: DTGVSQNPRHKITKRGQNVTFRCDPISEHNRLYWYRQTLGQGPEFLTYFQNEAQLEKSRLLSDRFSAERPKGSFSTLEIQRTEQGDSAMYLCASSLEGGVLYEQYFGPGTRLTVT.

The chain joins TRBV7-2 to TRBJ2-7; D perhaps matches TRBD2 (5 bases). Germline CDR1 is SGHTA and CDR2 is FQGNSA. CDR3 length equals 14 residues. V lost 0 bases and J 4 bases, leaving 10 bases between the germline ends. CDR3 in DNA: TGTGCCAGCAGCTTAGCCCACAGAGGGTACGAGCAGTACTTC. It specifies CASSLAHRGYEQYF.

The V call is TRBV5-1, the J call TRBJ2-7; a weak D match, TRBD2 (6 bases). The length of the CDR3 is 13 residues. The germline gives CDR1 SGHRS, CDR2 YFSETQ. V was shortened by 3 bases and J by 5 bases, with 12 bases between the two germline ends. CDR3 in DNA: TGCGCCAGCAGCTCTGGGGGGTATAACGAGCAGTACTTC. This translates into CASSSGGYNEQYF.

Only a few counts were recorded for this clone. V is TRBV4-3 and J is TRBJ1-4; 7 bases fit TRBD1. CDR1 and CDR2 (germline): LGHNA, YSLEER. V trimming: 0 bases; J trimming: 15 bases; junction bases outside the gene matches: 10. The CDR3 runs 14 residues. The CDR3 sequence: CASSQDLSGTGVFF. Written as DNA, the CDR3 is TGCGCCAGCAGCCAAGACCTGAGCGGTACAGGGGTGTTTTTT.

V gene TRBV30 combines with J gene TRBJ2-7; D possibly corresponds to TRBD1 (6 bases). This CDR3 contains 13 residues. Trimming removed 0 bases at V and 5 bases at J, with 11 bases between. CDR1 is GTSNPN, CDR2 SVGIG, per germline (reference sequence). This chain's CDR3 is CAWSVQGGNEQYF. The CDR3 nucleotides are TGTGCCTGGAGTGTACAGGGTGGGAACGAGCAGTACTTC.

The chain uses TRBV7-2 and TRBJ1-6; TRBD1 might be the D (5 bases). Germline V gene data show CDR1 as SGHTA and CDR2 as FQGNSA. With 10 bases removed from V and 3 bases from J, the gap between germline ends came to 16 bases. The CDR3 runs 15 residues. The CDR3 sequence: CAITDRQNYNSPLHF. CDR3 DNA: TGTGCCATCACAGACCGACAGAACTATAATTCACCCCTCCACTTT.

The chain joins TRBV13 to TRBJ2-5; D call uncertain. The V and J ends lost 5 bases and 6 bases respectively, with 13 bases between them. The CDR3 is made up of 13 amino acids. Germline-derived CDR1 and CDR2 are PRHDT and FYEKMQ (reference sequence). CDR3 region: CASSLRSVKTQYF. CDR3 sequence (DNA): TGTGCCAGCAGCCTCCGAAGCGTTAAGACCCAGTACTTC.

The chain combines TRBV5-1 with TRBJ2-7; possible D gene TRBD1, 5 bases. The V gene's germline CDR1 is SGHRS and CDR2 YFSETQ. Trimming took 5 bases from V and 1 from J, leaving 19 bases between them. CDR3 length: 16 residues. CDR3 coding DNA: TGCGCCAGCAGACCTCATGACAGTGGAGTTTCCTACGAGCAGTACTTC. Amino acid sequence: CASRPHDSGVSYEQYF.

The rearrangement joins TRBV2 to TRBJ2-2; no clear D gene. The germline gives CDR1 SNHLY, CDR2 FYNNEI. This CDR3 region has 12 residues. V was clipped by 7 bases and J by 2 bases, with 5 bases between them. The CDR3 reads CASMLNTGELFF. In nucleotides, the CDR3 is TGTGCCAGCATGCTAAACACCGGGGAGCTGTTTTTT.

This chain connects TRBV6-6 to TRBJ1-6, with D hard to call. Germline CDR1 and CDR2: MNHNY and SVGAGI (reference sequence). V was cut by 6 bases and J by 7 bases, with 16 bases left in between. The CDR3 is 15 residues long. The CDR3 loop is CASSPESAGNSPLHF. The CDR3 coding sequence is TGTGCCAGCAGCCCCGAGTCGGCGGGCAATTCACCCCTCCACTTT.

Here the CDR3 reads CASSLGQDEKLFF. CDR3 nucleotide sequence: TGTGCCAGCAGCTTAGGGCAGGATGAAAAACTGTTTTTT. The rearrangement joins TRBV13 to TRBJ1-4, with no clear D. V was shortened by 0 bases and J by 6 bases, with 5 bases between the two germline ends. The CDR3 spans 13 residues. Germline CDR1 and CDR2: PRHDT and FYEKMQ (reference sequence).

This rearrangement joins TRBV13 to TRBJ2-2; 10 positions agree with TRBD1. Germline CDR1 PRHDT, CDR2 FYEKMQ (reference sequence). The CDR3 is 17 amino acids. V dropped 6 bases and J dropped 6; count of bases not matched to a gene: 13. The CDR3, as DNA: TGTGCCAGCAGTCATCTCCGGGGACAGGGGTCCGCCGGGGAGCTGTTTTTT. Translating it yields CASSHLRGQGSAGELFF.

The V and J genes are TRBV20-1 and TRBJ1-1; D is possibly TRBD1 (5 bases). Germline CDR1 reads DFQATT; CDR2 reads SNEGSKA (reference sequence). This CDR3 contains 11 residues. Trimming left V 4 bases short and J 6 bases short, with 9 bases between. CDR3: CSAIVGAEAFF. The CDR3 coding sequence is TGCAGTGCTATAGTGGGGGCTGAAGCTTTCTTT.

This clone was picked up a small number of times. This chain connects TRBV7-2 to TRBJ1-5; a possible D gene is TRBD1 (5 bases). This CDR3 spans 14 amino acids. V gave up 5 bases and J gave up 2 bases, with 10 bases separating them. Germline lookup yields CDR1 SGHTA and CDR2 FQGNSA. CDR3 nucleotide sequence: TGTGCCAGCAGCGAGGGGATTGGCAATCAGCCCCAGCATTTT. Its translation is CASSEGIGNQPQHF.

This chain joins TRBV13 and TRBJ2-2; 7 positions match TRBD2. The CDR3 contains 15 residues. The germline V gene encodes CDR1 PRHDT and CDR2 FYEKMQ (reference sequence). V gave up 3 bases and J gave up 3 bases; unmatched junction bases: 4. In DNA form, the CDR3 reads TGTGCCAGCAGCTTTCCTGGGGGGGACACCGGGGAGCTGTTTTTT. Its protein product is CASSFPGGDTGELFF.

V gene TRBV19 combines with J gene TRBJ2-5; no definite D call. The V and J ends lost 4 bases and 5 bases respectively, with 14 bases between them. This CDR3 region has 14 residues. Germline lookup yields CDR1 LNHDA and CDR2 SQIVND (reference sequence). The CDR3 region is CASSRQDLRETQYF. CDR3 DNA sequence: TGTGCCAGTAGTAGGCAGGATCTGAGGGAGACCCAGTACTTC.